The T cell receptor (beta chain) under discussion was sequenced for a study of control samples from healthy donors and cancer patients. Sequencing used immunoSEQ multiplex PCR; TCRdb keeps in-frame clones, though not all of them. The table has 40,000 to 55,000 clones, 87% seen once. Material: PBMCs. This clonotype was sampled from a woman in her sixties with lung cancer.

Here the CDR3 DNA reads TGTGCCAGTAGTACCGGGAGGGGACCTCAACGTCATGGCTACACCTTC. It is translated as CASSTGRGPQRHGYTF. This chain uses TRBV19 with TRBJ1-2; D may be TRBD1 (5 bases). The length of the CDR3 is 16 residues. Germline V gene lookup returns CDR1 LNHDA and CDR2 SQIVND (reference sequence). V was trimmed by 4 bases and J by 6 bases, leaving 21 bases between them.